One sample yielded the 18 T cell receptor beta chains listed below, sequenced in a study of shared clonotypes between healthy human individuals. The naive CD8 subset, CD45RO-negative cells positively selected for CCR7, excluded terminally differentiated effector memory CD45RA+ cells. Sequencing used immunoSEQ multiplex PCR; TCRdb keeps in-frame clones, though not all of them. This table holds approximately 1.9 million clones, just over 90% found once. Sequencing was done on a sample of naive CD8+ T cells from PBMCs. The receptor source for this set is a man in his late teens or twenties in good health. Some clones in this sample may be carry-over from other donors' samples.

This rearrangement joins TRBV6-1 to TRBJ2-7; D is ambiguous. The CDR3 extends over 14 amino acids. V was trimmed by 2 bases and J by 3 bases, leaving 11 bases between them. Per the germline V gene, CDR1 is MNHNS and CDR2 is SASEGT. The CDR3 region is CASSELGPRYEQYF. The DNA for the CDR3 is TGTGCCAGCAGTGAATTAGGACCTCGCTACGAGCAGTACTTC.

The chain carries TRBV16 and TRBJ2-7; TRBD1 matches at 9 bases. Germline CDR1 is KGHSY and CDR2 is FQNENV. Trimming took 4 bases from V and 0 from J; bases not matched to a gene: 16. The CDR3 extends over 19 amino acids. The CDR3 nucleotides are TGTGCCAGCAGCCTGACCCGGGACAGGGATTTGCTCAGCTCCTACGAGCAGTACTTC. It yields the protein CASSLTRDRDLLSSYEQYF.

This sequence joins TRBV15 and TRBJ1-4, with D maybe TRBD1 (6 bases). Germline CDR1 LNHNV, CDR2 YYDKDF (reference sequence). The germline V and J ends were trimmed by 5 bases and 7 bases, with 20 bases remaining between them. The CDR3 is 16 amino acids. CDR3 DNA: TGTGCCACCAGCCCACGGTCGGGGGCTGTTGGTGAAAAACTGTTTTTT. Its translation: CATSPRSGAVGEKLFF.

The chain joins TRBV27 to TRBJ2-2, with D perhaps TRBD2 (5 bases). V lost 5 bases and J 11 bases, leaving 12 bases between the germline ends. This CDR3 is 12 amino acids long. Germline V gene data show CDR1 as MNHEY and CDR2 as SMNVEV (reference sequence). In DNA, the CDR3 is TGTGCCAGCAGTGCACTAGGGCCAGAGCTGTTTTTT. Residues: CASSALGPELFF.

This sequence joins TRBV11-2 and TRBJ2-2; 8 bases are a match to TRBD1. V shed 1 base, J shed 6 bases, and the junction held 7 bases outside the gene matches. CDR1 is SGHAT, CDR2 FQNNGV, per germline. This CDR3 region has 16 residues. CDR3 DNA sequence: TGTGCCAGCAGCTTAGGGACAGGGATAAGGCCCGGGGAGCTGTTTTTT. As protein: CASSLGTGIRPGELFF.

On this clone: The sample carries other DNA sequences with the same CDR3. The chain recombines TRBV6-5 with TRBJ2-7; D is perhaps TRBD2 (5 bases). The CDR3 is 14 amino acids. Trimming pared 0 bases from V and 0 bases from J, leaving 6 bases between. Germline CDR1 is MNHEY and CDR2 is SVGAGI. The CDR3, as DNA: TGTGCCAGCAGTTACTCGGGGAGCTCCTACGAGCAGTACTTC. This sequence encodes CASSYSGSSYEQYF.

In this sample, this clone turned up a few times. The chain has TRBV7-9 and TRBJ1-3; D remains unclear. The CDR3 covers 12 residues. CDR1 and CDR2 from the germline V gene are SEHNR and FQNEAQ (reference sequence). The CDR3 loop is CVRALSRNTIYF. CDR3 sequence (DNA): TGTGTGCGGGCGCTATCCAGAAACACCATATATTTT.

V gene TRBV7-9 combines with J gene TRBJ2-2, with TRBD1 matching over 9 bases. From germline, CDR1 is SEHNR and CDR2 FQNEAQ (reference sequence). The CDR3 runs 17 residues. Trimming removed 2 bases from V and 1 base from J; junction bases left unmatched: 5. CDR3 loop: CASSLFLGQGNTGELFF. DNA for the CDR3: TGTGCCAGCAGCTTATTTCTGGGACAGGGGAACACCGGGGAGCTGTTTTTT.

The V and J genes are TRBV29-1 and TRBJ1-2; D gene ambiguous. The CDR3 extends over 13 amino acids. Trimming removed 5 bases from V and 2 bases from J, with 12 bases in between. Germline V gives CDR1 SQVTM, CDR2 ANQGSEA. CDR3 nucleotide sequence: TGCAGCGTTCCTCACCGGGAGAACTATGGCTACACCTTC. As protein: CSVPHRENYGYTF.

The V call is TRBV14, the J call TRBJ1-1, with D unresolved. Trimming left V 0 bases short and J 2 bases short, with 7 bases between. Germline lookup yields CDR1 SGHDN and CDR2 FVKESK. The CDR3 is made up of 14 amino acids. The CDR3 is CASSQDWSNTEAFF. In nucleotides, the CDR3 is TGTGCCAGCAGCCAAGATTGGTCTAACACTGAAGCTTTCTTT.

The V call is TRBV19, the J call TRBJ2-1, with 7 bases matching TRBD1. The J segment lost 4 bases and the V segment lost 4 bases, leaving 7 bases of the junction unmatched. The germline V gene has CDR1 LNHDA and CDR2 SQIVND (reference sequence). The CDR3 loop spans 15 amino acids. The CDR3 bases are TGTGCCAGTAGTACGGACAGGCAAGGTTACAATGAGCAGTTCTTC. The encoded protein is CASSTDRQGYNEQFF.

This chain links TRBV5-1 with TRBJ2-1, with D perhaps TRBD2 (6 bases). This CDR3 region has 17 residues. The germline gives CDR1 SGHRS, CDR2 YFSETQ. V was shortened by 2 bases and J by 1 base, with 16 bases between the two germline ends. CDR3 residues: CASSFSRAEGSYNEQFF. The DNA for the CDR3 is TGCGCCAGCAGCTTTTCCCGGGCGGAGGGGTCCTACAATGAGCAGTTCTTC. The full variable domain, its missing parts supplied by reference TRBV5-1 and TRBJ2-1, is KAGVTQTPRYLIKTRGQQVTLSCSPISGHRSVSWYQQTPGQGLQFLFEYFSETQRNKGNFPGRFSGRQFSNSRSEMNVSTLELGDSALYLCASSFSRAEGSYNEQFFGPGTRLTVL.

DNA of the CDR3: TGTGCCAGCAGCCCCCCACCCCTGGAGCAGTACTTC. Translating gives CASSPPPLEQYF. The genes are TRBV7-9 and TRBJ2-7; D call uncertain. The CDR3 loop spans 12 amino acids. Trimming took 5 bases from V and 7 from J, leaving 12 bases between them. Germline CDR1 SEHNR, CDR2 FQNEAQ (reference sequence).

This clone has a single count. Other DNA variants within this sample encode the same CDR3. The V call is TRBV28, the J call TRBJ2-6; D is uncertain. V was trimmed by 3 bases and J by 0 bases, leaving 3 bases between them. Germline V gene data show CDR1 as MDHEN and CDR2 as SYDVKM. The CDR3 is 14 amino acids. The CDR3 region is CASSFGSGANVLTF. In DNA, the CDR3 is TGTGCCAGCAGTTTCGGCTCTGGGGCCAACGTCCTGACTTTC.

This chain connects TRBV10-3 to TRBJ2-5; TRBD1 agrees at 8 bases. The CDR3 loop spans 15 amino acids. Germline CDR1 is ENHRY and CDR2 is SYGVKD. V lost 2 bases and J lost 5; bases outside the gene matches: 7. The DNA for the CDR3 is TGTGCCATCAGTGAGACAGGGGGGCTAGGGGAGACCCAGTACTTC. Amino acid sequence: CAISETGGLGETQYF.

This chain uses TRBV11-2 with TRBJ2-3; no clear D gene. The V gene lost 0 bases and the J gene lost 2 bases, with 3 bases spanning the gap. CDR3 length equals 13 residues. Germline V CDR1 and CDR2: SGHAT, FQNNGV. The DNA for the CDR3 is TGTGCCAGCAGCTTAGATGACACAGATACGCAGTATTTT. Its protein product is CASSLDDTDTQYF.

This clone was detected a few times. The sample contains more than one DNA sequence encoding this CDR3. The rearrangement links TRBV10-3 to TRBJ1-1, with a tentative D call TRBD1 (5 bases). This CDR3 region has 11 residues. V lost 0 bases, J lost 11 bases, and 7 bases lay in between. Germline V CDR1 and CDR2: ENHRY, SYGVKD. In nucleotides, the CDR3 is TGTGCCATCAGTGAGTCGGGGGGTGCTTTCTTT. Amino acids: CAISESGGAFF.

The V call is TRBV7-9, the J call TRBJ2-2, with D perhaps matching TRBD1 (6 bases). Germline V gene lookup returns CDR1 SEHNR and CDR2 FQNEAQ (reference sequence). The V gene lost 1 base and the J gene lost 9 bases, with 6 bases spanning the gap. The CDR3 extends over 12 amino acids. The CDR3 DNA is TGTGCCAGCAGCTTAGGGGGGCGGGAGCTGTTTTTT. Its protein product is CASSLGGRELFF.